This section outlines one T cell receptor (beta chain) sequence together with its context. It lacks a known antigen. Per-base quality was not reported, and no clone a single base away is much larger than it. The CDR3 regions of human TCRbeta chains were analyzed by immunosequencing. The source study handled its data this way. Repertoire TCRs were checked for matches against a reference library of SARS-CoV-2-specific TCRs that had been generated using the MIRA antigen-specificity platform. Breadth was defined as the fraction of unique TCRs that were SARS-CoV-2-associated. Depth was defined as the fraction of total T cells that were SARS-CoV-2-associated. Each spike-specific TCR was assigned to its reactive spike region and to a CD4 or CD8 class using the MIRA data. Log10-transformed breadth and depth values were compared by one-way ANOVA with Sidak's multiple comparisons tests. TCRdb stores this immuneACCESS table with in-frame sequences only. Part of the clones is absent; in the studies checked, under half of the shortfall reflects unresolved V genes, and no reason is known for the rest. That table is the source of V, J and clone size, and D and trimming were worked out from the DNA. Here the sample has 35,000 to 45,000 clones; around 82% occur a single time. The top ten clones comprise 3% to 4% of the sample.

This sample is drawn from a study of T cell responses to AZD1222 COVID-19 vaccine (dated by TCRdb to the early 2020s). Broadly, across the study: Because spike-specific TCR depth and breadth did not differ between the two schedules, AZD1222 recipients who got a second dose at roughly 4 weeks were pooled with those who got a second dose at roughly 12 weeks. TCR sequencing covered more than 230 trial participants: 200 to 210 given two doses of AZD1222 and approximately 26 given two doses of MenACWY control vaccine. Trial participants were enrolled by age into subgroups of 18-55, 56-69 and 70-plus years, and about 150, 27 and 61 TCR-sequenced participants, respectively, were included in these subgroups. General findings and caveats noted by the study authors: No day 14 peak-response samples were available, so repertoires were characterized only after the peak T cell response. Spike-specific TCR breadth and depth rose significantly after two AZD1222 doses compared with day 0 and with MenACWY recipients. The 56-69-year group was small, and its depth increase did not reach significance, likely because of low power. CD4 TCRs associated with the vaccine covered the entire spike protein, and the dominant responses were in regions 160-218 and 743-854. Conclusions about previously exposed vaccinees are limited, since just a handful of AZD1222 recipients were seropositive for SARS-CoV-2 at baseline. Most participants were white British and females outnumbered males, and the authors suggested that clonal diversity may have been underestimated. Reportedly, close to half of the unique spike-specific TCRs recognized epitopes lying outside the regions that are mutated in the B.1.351 and B.1.1.7 variants.

The CDR3 goes from the cysteine to the phenylalanine over 15 residues. Here the CDR3 DNA is all that survives: 45 bases in frame from base 1. The germline V gene gives CDR1 as SGHRS and CDR2 as YFSETQ. V and J are trimmed by 2 bases and 2 bases, and the gene matches miss 4 bases of the junction. Reading the label with the study, this specimen's time point is: baseline before first vaccination. The vaccinee samples were drawn from two UK trials, COV001 and COV002, one of which was a single-blind randomized controlled phase 2/3 trial testing AZD1222 (ChAdOx1 nCoV-19) in healthy adults. Trial participant PBMC samples were collected at day 0 and day 28 after the second dose for TCRbeta chain sequencing.

The rearranged chain carries TRBV5-1 and TRBJ2-5; 9 bases in the middle match TRBD1. Sequenced material: peripheral blood, taken on day 0 of AZD1222 vaccination. The sequence was collected from an adult in good health. Here is the DNA: TGCGCCAGCAGCTTCAAGGGACAGGGACAAGAGACCCAGTACTTC. The translation is CASSFKGQGQETQYF.